Below are 28 T cell receptor beta chains sequenced from a single sample in a study of T-cell memory formation after mild COVID-19. TCRdb re-analysed the 5' RACE reads in MiXCR, keeping a single row per CDR3 protein. The sample yields around 160,000 distinct CDR3 sequences, approximately 10% seen once. The source material was PBMCs or a T cell subset sorted from them (not recorded which). These receptor sequences come from a man between 18 and 35 years old who had mild COVID-19 (a few samples of this study predate the infection). Cell type and time point are not known.

This clonotype was counted only a few times. The chain combines TRBV4-3 with TRBJ1-3; 7 bases fit TRBD1. V shed 1 base and J 4 bases; nucleotides not matched to a gene: 7. The CDR3 is made up of 16 amino acids. Germline V gene data show CDR1 as LGHNA and CDR2 as YSLEER. CDR3 coding DNA: TGCGCCAGCAGCCAAGGAATAGACAGGGAGGGAAACACCATATATTTT. As protein: CASSQGIDREGNTIYF.

This clonotype was observed a few times. The V and J genes are TRBV7-2 and TRBJ2-3; 11 bases are shared with TRBD2. Germline V gives CDR1 SGHTA, CDR2 FQGNSA. V trimming: 1 base; J trimming: 7 bases; junction bases outside the gene matches: 7. The CDR3 sequence is 16 residues long. The CDR3 spells CASSLDSGGAGNTQYF. DNA of the CDR3: TGTGCCAGCAGCTTAGATAGCGGGGGGGCCGGAAATACGCAGTATTTT.

This clonotype was detected a few times. V gene TRBV14 combines with J gene TRBJ2-3, with D possibly matching TRBD2 (6 bases). Germline V CDR1 and CDR2: SGHDN, FVKESK. The CDR3 is made up of 17 amino acids. Trimming stripped 1 base from V and 1 base from J, with 15 bases between. The CDR3 here is CASSQASRGWGTDTQYF. The CDR3 region has the DNA TGTGCCAGCAGCCAAGCGTCGCGGGGTTGGGGCACAGATACGCAGTATTTT.

This sequence joins TRBV7-9 and TRBJ1-5, with 9 bases fitting TRBD1. There are 17 residues in the CDR3. V shed 5 bases, J shed 2 bases, and the junction held 10 bases outside the gene matches. Germline V gene data show CDR1 as SEHNR and CDR2 as FQNEAQ (reference sequence). CDR3 DNA: TGTGCCAGCAGCGATAATGGACAGGGGATTGGCAATCAGCCCCAGCATTTT. The encoded protein is CASSDNGQGIGNQPQHF.

This clonotype was counted only a few times. The chain recombines TRBV9 with TRBJ2-1, with 11 bases matching TRBD2. The germline V gene encodes CDR1 SGDLS and CDR2 YYNGEE. CDR3 size: 17 residues. The J segment lost 7 bases and the V segment lost 2 bases, leaving 11 bases of the junction unmatched. The CDR3 loop reads CASSVASGGLIGNEQFF. CDR3 bases: TGTGCCAGCAGCGTCGCTAGCGGGGGGCTAATTGGTAATGAGCAGTTCTTC. Complete variable domain (other parts from reference TRBV9 and TRBJ2-1): DSGVTQTPKHLITATGQRVTLRCSPRSGDLSVYWYQQSLDQGLQFLIQYYNGEERAKGNILERFSAQQFPDLHSELNLSSLELGDSALYFCASSVASGGLIGNEQFFGPGTRLTVL.

The V call is TRBV4-1, the J call TRBJ1-5; 8 bases match TRBD1. The CDR3 runs to 18 residues. J lost 5 bases, V lost 4 bases, and 16 bases had no gene match. Germline V gives CDR1 MGHRA, CDR2 YSYEKL. CDR3 in DNA: TGCGCCAGCAGCCGAGGGGGCAGGGGGCGCGTTCTCGATCAGCCCCAGCATTTT. Encoded protein: CASSRGGRGRVLDQPQHF.

This clonotype was recorded many times. This chain connects TRBV5-1 to TRBJ1-3; possible D gene TRBD1, 6 bases. Trimming removed 4 bases at V and 0 bases at J, with 11 bases between. The CDR3 is made up of 15 amino acids. Germline-derived CDR1 and CDR2 are SGHRS and YFSETQ. CDR3 protein: CASSPGVYSGNTIYF. Written as DNA, the CDR3 is TGCGCCAGCAGCCCAGGGGTCTACTCTGGAAACACCATATATTTT.

This clonotype was seen a few times. The chain joins TRBV2 to TRBJ2-3, with a weak D call TRBD1 (6 bases). V lost 4 bases to trimming and J lost 1 base, with 6 bases between them. Germline CDR1 SNHLY, CDR2 FYNNEI. The CDR3 is made up of 13 amino acids. The CDR3 bases are TGTGCCAGCAGTGGGACAGGCACAGATACGCAGTATTTT. Translating gives CASSGTGTDTQYF. Full variable domain (remainder filled in from reference TRBV2 and TRBJ2-3): EPEVTQTPSHQVTQMGQEVILRCVPISNHLYFYWYRQILGQKVEFLVSFYNNEISEKSEIFDDQFSVERPDGSNFTLKIRSTKLEDSAMYFCASSGTGTDTQYFGPGTRLTVL.

This clonotype was recorded a few times. At one of its ends the junction is not consistent with the germline gene, which may arise from a read error. V usage is TRBV5-1 and J usage is TRBJ2-2; possibly TRBD2 for D (5 bases). The CDR3 spans 16 residues. CDR1 SGHRS and CDR2 YFSETQ come from the germline V gene. Written as DNA, the CDR3 is TGCGCCAGCAGCTTGGGCAGCCAGACGAACACCGGGGAGCTTTTTTTT. Amino acids: CASSLGSQTNTGELFF.

This sequence joins TRBV7-3 and TRBJ1-2, with 8 bases fitting TRBD1. V dropped 5 bases and J dropped 7; count of bases not matched to a gene: 6. Germline V gives CDR1 SGHTA, CDR2 FQGTGA. The CDR3 sequence is 13 residues long. The DNA of the CDR3 is TGTGCCAGCAGCCCCTCGACAGGGGTTGGCTACACCTTC. It codes for CASSPSTGVGYTF.

V and J are TRBV5-1 and TRBJ2-7; D is ambiguous. The V end was cut by 5 bases, the J end by 7 bases, with 19 bases between. CDR3 length equals 14 residues. Germline CDR1 reads SGHRS; CDR2 reads YFSETQ. The CDR3 nucleotides are TGCGCCAGCAGTTACGAGCCTGGGGTTCGGGAGCAGTACTTC. This sequence encodes CASSYEPGVREQYF.

The chain joins TRBV10-3 to TRBJ2-7; 11 bases match TRBD2. The CDR3 is 16 residues long. Germline V gene data show CDR1 as ENHRY and CDR2 as SYGVKD. The J segment lost 1 base and the V segment lost 11 bases, leaving 13 bases of the junction unmatched. DNA of the CDR3: TGTGCCGTACGTGCCAGTCCTAGCGGGGGGTCCTACGAGCAGTACTTC. It is translated as CAVRASPSGGSYEQYF.

This chain joins TRBV12-3 or TRBV12-4 and TRBJ2-6; D not resolved. CDR3 length: 14 residues. Trimming stripped 8 bases from V and 0 bases from J, with 8 bases between. The CDR3 reads CASSRRSGANVLTF. The CDR3 nucleotides are TGTGCCAGCTCTCGACGCTCTGGGGCCAACGTCCTGACTTTC.

The rearrangement joins TRBV18 to TRBJ2-3; 13 nucleotides match TRBD2. The CDR3 length is 20 residues. CDR1 and CDR2 (germline): KGHSH, LQKENI. The V and J ends lost 2 bases and 2 bases, in that order; junction bases with no gene match: 13. The CDR3, as DNA: TGTGCCAGCTCACCAATCGATACTAGCGGGGGGGCCCTGGTCACAGATACGCAGTATTTT. Translation gives CASSPIDTSGGALVTDTQYF. Drawing the rest from reference TRBV18 and TRBJ2-3, the complete variable domain is NAGVMQNPRHLVRRRGQEARLRCSPMKGHSHVYWYRQLPEEGLKFMVYLQKENIIDESGMPKERFSAEFPKEGPSILRIQQVVRGDSAAYFCASSPIDTSGGALVTDTQYFGPGTRLTVL.

In this sample, this clonotype turned up many times. CDR3: CASSTAGQGYYGYTF. The CDR3 nucleotides read TGTGCCAGCAGCACCGCCGGACAGGGCTACTATGGCTACACCTTC. The genes are TRBV5-6 and TRBJ1-2, with TRBD1 matching 8 bases. The CDR3 runs 15 residues. Germline CDR1 and CDR2: SGHDT and YYEEEE. With V trimmed by 4 bases and J by 3 bases, 8 bases remained unmatched.

The rearrangement links TRBV7-2 to TRBJ2-7; tentative D call: TRBD1 (5 bases). The CDR3 runs 14 residues. V was pared by 1 base and J by 2 bases, with 9 bases between. Germline V gene sequence: CDR1 SGHTA, CDR2 FQGNSA. The CDR3 is CASSLDPGPYEQYV. CDR3 bases: TGTGCCAGCAGCTTAGATCCAGGGCCCTACGAGCAGTACGTC.

This clonotype has more than one count but fewer than ten. The V call is TRBV2, the J call TRBJ2-1; 9 bases are a match to TRBD1. V was pared by 7 bases and J by 9 bases, with 10 bases of the junction left unmatched. Per the germline V gene, CDR1 is SNHLY and CDR2 is FYNNEI. The CDR3 covers 14 residues. The CDR3 coding sequence is TGTGCCAGCACTCGAACAGGGGGCCGGGGTGAGCAGTTCTTC. It codes for CASTRTGGRGEQFF.

This chain joins TRBV7-3 and TRBJ2-1, with TRBD2 identical over 11 bases. Per the germline V gene, CDR1 is SGHTA and CDR2 is FQGTGA. V was pared by 5 bases and J by 7 bases, with 13 bases of the junction left unmatched. CDR3 size: 17 residues. The CDR3 loop is CASSPSIAGGPGNEQFF. As DNA, the CDR3 is TGTGCCAGCAGCCCTTCTATAGCGGGGGGGCCGGGTAATGAGCAGTTCTTC. Full variable domain (remainder filled in from reference TRBV7-3 and TRBJ2-1): GAGVSQTPSNKVTEKGKYVELRCDPISGHTALYWYRQSLGQGPEFLIYFQGTGAADDSGLPNDRFFAVRPEGSVSTLKIQRTERGDSAVYLCASSPSIAGGPGNEQFFGPGTRLTVL.

This clonotype was recorded a few times. This chain joins TRBV9 and TRBJ2-1; D is ambiguous. Germline assignment: CDR1 SGDLS and CDR2 YYNGEE. The CDR3 is 15 amino acids. Deletions cut 0 bases from V and 7 bases from J, with 14 bases between. The CDR3 region is CASSVGPSATNEQFF. The CDR3 nucleotides are TGTGCCAGCAGCGTAGGCCCCTCAGCGACAAATGAGCAGTTCTTC.

V usage is TRBV6-6 and J usage is TRBJ1-2, with D maybe TRBD1 (5 bases). CDR1 and CDR2 from the germline V gene are MNHNY and SVGAGI (reference sequence). This CDR3 contains 13 residues. Trimming cost V 4 bases and J 4 bases, with 10 bases left between them. The CDR3 loop reads CASSWGEGYGYTF. CDR3 DNA sequence: TGTGCCAGCAGTTGGGGGGAAGGCTATGGCTACACCTTC.

A few counts support this clonotype. The V call is TRBV6-6, the J call TRBJ2-7; D remains ambiguous. The germline V gene encodes CDR1 MNHNY and CDR2 SVGAGI (reference sequence). There are 11 residues in the CDR3. Trimming removed 5 bases from V and 5 bases from J, with 7 bases in between. DNA of the CDR3: TGTGCCAGCAGTCACCTGAACGAGCAGTACTTC. Its translation: CASSHLNEQYF.

The chain recombines TRBV20-1 with TRBJ1-4; D is uncertain. Trimming stripped 3 bases from V and 7 bases from J, with 12 bases between. The germline CDR1 and CDR2 sequences are DFQATT and SNEGSKA (reference sequence). CDR3 length equals 13 residues. The CDR3 sequence: CSASTRGGEKLFF. CDR3 bases: TGCAGTGCTAGTACACGTGGTGGTGAAAAACTGTTTTTT.

Only a few counts were recorded for this clonotype. The chain carries TRBV6-5 and TRBJ1-2; D may be TRBD1 (5 bases). The V and J ends lost 5 bases and 5 bases respectively, with 12 bases between them. CDR1 MNHEY and CDR2 SVGAGI come from the germline V gene. This CDR3 comprises 13 residues. This CDR3 reads CASSPGGRYGYTF. In DNA, the CDR3 is TGTGCCAGCAGTCCCGGGGGGAGATATGGCTACACCTTC.

This clonotype came up many times. The chain has TRBV7-2 and TRBJ2-5; D is ambiguous. Trimming left V 0 bases short and J 0 bases short, with 8 bases between. The CDR3 covers 15 residues. CDR1 SGHTA and CDR2 FQGNSA come from the germline V gene. CDR3: CASSLAGTYQETQYF. CDR3 bases: TGTGCCAGCAGCTTAGCTGGAACCTACCAAGAGACCCAGTACTTC.

This clonotype was seen a few times. This chain connects TRBV20-1 to TRBJ2-2; possible D gene TRBD2, 6 bases. The CDR3 totals 16 residues. V was pared by 1 base and J by 4 bases, with 16 bases between. CDR1 is DFQATT, CDR2 SNEGSKA, per germline (reference sequence). DNA of the CDR3: TGCAGTGCTAGAGGCCTCAGGAGGGGCCCCACCGGGGAGCTGTTTTTT. This codes for CSARGLRRGPTGELFF.

This clonotype has a handful of counts. J is TRBJ1-1 and V is TRBV20-1, with a tentative D call TRBD1 (5 bases). Germline V gives CDR1 DFQATT, CDR2 SNEGSKA (reference sequence). The ends were cut back, 3 bases at V and 1 base at J, with 12 bases in the middle. This CDR3 has 14 residues. The CDR3 loop is CSARIGTRNTEAFF. The CDR3 region has the DNA TGCAGTGCTAGGATCGGGACTAGGAACACTGAAGCTTTCTTT.

This clonotype was seen a handful of times. The CDR3 DNA sequence: TGTGCCAGCAGCTTGGTATTTCGGGGGGTAAAGGGGTCACCCCTCCACTTT. Amino acids: CASSLVFRGVKGSPLHF. The rearrangement joins TRBV5-4 to TRBJ1-6, with D perhaps TRBD1 (5 bases). V lost 0 bases to trimming and J lost 10 bases, with 20 bases between them. In germline, CDR1 is SGHNT, CDR2 YYREEE (reference sequence). The CDR3 is made up of 17 amino acids.

This clonotype has just a few counts. The chain recombines TRBV4-1 with TRBJ2-1; 10 bases match TRBD2. Germline V gene sequence: CDR1 MGHRA, CDR2 YSYEKL. The trim removed 0 bases at V and 6 bases at J, leaving 5 bases unmatched. The CDR3 runs 16 residues. CDR3 region: CASSQDKRGGVNEQFF. The CDR3 region has the DNA TGCGCCAGCAGCCAAGATAAGCGGGGGGGCGTCAATGAGCAGTTCTTC.